The text below deals with one T cell receptor (beta chain). The antigen remains undetermined. This sample is drawn from a study of T cell responses to AZD1222 COVID-19 vaccine. The study's findings and limits: Clonal diversity was possibly underestimated, and white British individuals and females predominated among donors.

TCRdb's copy holds only in-frame clones and misses some; the assay was immunoSEQ multiplex PCR. The sample holds around 50,000 clones, around 84% seen once. CDR3 length: 16 residues. Germline-derived CDR1 and CDR2 are LNHDA and SQIVND (reference sequence). Germline trimming cut 3 bases from V and 6 bases from J; bases unmatched to any gene: 6. The sequence was obtained from an adult in good health. The sample here was peripheral blood, taken on day 0 of AZD1222 vaccination. V and J are TRBV19 and TRBJ2-1, with TRBD1 matching 12 bases. Here the CDR3 DNA reads TGTGCCAGTAGTATTTATCCGGGACAGGGGGCCAATGAGCAGTTCTTC. This codes for CASSIYPGQGANEQFF.